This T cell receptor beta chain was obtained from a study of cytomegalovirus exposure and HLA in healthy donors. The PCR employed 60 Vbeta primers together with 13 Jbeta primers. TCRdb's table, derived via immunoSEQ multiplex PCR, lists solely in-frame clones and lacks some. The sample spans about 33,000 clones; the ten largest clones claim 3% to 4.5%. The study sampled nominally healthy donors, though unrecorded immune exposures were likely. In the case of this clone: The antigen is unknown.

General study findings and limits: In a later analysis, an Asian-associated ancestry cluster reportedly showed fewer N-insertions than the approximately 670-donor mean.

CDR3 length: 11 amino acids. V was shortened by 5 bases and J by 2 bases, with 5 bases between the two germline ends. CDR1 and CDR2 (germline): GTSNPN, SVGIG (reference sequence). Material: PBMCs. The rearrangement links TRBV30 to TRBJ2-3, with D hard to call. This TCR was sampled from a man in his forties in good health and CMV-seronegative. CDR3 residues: CAWSTTDTQYF. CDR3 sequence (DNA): TGTGCCTGGTCTACCACAGATACGCAGTATTTT.